This TCR beta chain was identified in a study of CD8+ T cells in alopecia areata. Germline V lookup: CDR1 MNHEY, CDR2 SVGAGI. Trimming removed 0 bases from V and 13 bases from J, with 21 bases in between. The CDR3 covers 15 residues. Peripheral blood samples and lesional scalp punch biopsies were obtained from alopecia areata patients. A FACSAria was used to sort CD4+ and CD8+ T cells. These cells came from PBMCs. Only a few counts were recorded for this clone. No antigen is known for it. Points from the study as a whole: Lesional scalp displayed greater clonality than normal scalp, most notably in alopecia totalis/universalis. The study also sequences resident alphabeta T cells of normal skin in scalp samples.

The sequencing template was cDNA reverse transcribed from extracted RNA. Only in-frame clones appear in the TCRdb table, and some are missing; sequencing was by immunoSEQ multiplex PCR. The repertoire includes 140,000 to 150,000 clones, roughly 61% of them detected once, and roughly 6.7% sits in the top ten. The sample here was CD4+ T cells sorted from blood, taken at week 0. The chain carries TRBV6-5 and TRBJ2-5; D may be TRBD2 (6 bases). The clonotype originates from a human donor with alopecia areata. The CDR3 DNA is TGTGCCAGCAGTTACTCCCCCCACAGACTAGAGCAACCGTACTTC. Encoded protein: CASSYSPHRLEQPYF.